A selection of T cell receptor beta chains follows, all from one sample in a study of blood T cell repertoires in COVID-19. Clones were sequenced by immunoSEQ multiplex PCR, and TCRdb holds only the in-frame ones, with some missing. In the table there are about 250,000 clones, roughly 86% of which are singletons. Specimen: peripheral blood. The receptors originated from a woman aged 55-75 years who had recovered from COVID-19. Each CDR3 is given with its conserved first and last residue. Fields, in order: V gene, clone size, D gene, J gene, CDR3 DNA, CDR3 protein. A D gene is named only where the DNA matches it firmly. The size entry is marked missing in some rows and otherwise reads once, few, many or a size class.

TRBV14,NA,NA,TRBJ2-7,TGTGCCAGCAGCCATCGACCAAGAGGTCCGGGACTCCTCTACGAGCAGTACTTC,CASSHRPRGPGLLYEQYF
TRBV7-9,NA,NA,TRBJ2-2,TGTGCCAGCAGCTTAGGGGCGGGTGCCGGGGAGCTGTTTTTT,CASSLGAGAGELFF
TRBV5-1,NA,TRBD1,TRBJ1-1,TGCGCCAGCAGCTTGTTGTACAGGGGGCGAGACACTGAAGCTTTCTTT,CASSLLYRGRDTEAFF
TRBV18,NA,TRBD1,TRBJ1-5,TGTGCCAGCTCTCCGGGACAGACTAGCAATCAGCCCCAGCATTTT,CASSPGQTSNQPQHF
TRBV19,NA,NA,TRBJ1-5,TGTGCCAGTAGTACCCGCCCCAGGGAAACCACAGGTCAGCCCCAGCATTTT,CASSTRPRETTGQPQHF
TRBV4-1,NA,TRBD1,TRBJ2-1,TGCGCCAGCAGCTCCGGGACAGGGCTTAACAATGAGCAGTTCTTC,CASSSGTGLNNEQFF
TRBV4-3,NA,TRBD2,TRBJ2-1,TGCGCCAGCAGCCATGGGACTAGCGGGGCCAACAATGAGCAGTTCTTC,CASSHGTSGANNEQFF
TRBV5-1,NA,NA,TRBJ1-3,TGCGCCAGCAGCTTGAGTATCCAGGTTTCTGGAAACACCATATATTTT,CASSLSIQVSGNTIYF
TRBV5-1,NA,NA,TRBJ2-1,TGCGCCAGCAGCCCCCCGAGGGGCGGGGATGAGCAGTTCTTC,CASSPPRGGDEQFF
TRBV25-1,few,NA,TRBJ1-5,TGTGCCAGCAGTGAATCTGGCAGAGGCGGTCAGCCCCAGCATTTT,CASSESGRGGQPQHF
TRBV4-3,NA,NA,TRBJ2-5,TGCGCCAGCAGCCAAGCAAACAGGGAGACCCAGTACTTC,CASSQANRETQYF
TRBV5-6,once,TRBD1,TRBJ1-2,TGTGCCAGCAGCCTTGGGGGACAGGGGGCTCGAGGCTACACCTTC,CASSLGGQGARGYTF
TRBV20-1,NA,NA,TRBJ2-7,TGCAGTGCTAGTGGGTACTTCTACGAGCAGTACTTC,CSASGYFYEQYF
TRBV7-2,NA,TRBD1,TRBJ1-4,TGTGCCAGCAGTCGACAGGGGGCTGCTAATGAAAAACTGTTTTTT,CASSRQGAANEKLFF
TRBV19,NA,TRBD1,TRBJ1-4,TGTGCCAGTAGTATGGACAGGAGAAAGGAAAAACTGTTTTTT,CASSMDRRKEKLFF